This T cell receptor (beta chain) was captured in a study of T-cell reconstitution after alpha-beta-depleted transplantation in children. Molecular barcoding with unique molecular identifiers was used for the TCRbeta library. A single record per CDR3 protein comes from TCRdb applying MiXCR to the PCR reads. The profile shows some 500,000 distinct CDR3 sequences, approximately 32% of them singletons. V shed 5 bases and J 8 bases; nucleotides not matched to a gene: 8. Looked up from germline, CDR1 is MNHNS and CDR2 is SASEGT. This CDR3 has 15 amino acids. There are a few counts of this clonotype. This receptor was obtained from a human donor who donated a stem cell graft to a child with aplastic anemia. Sequenced material: PBMCs from the stem cell graft donor, taken from the stem cell graft. The chain is built from TRBV6-1 and TRBJ2-4; the match to TRBD2 covers 11 bases. The CDR3: CASSRVAGGRDIQYF. The CDR3 DNA sequence: TGTGCCAGCAGTCGGGTAGCGGGAGGGAGGGACATTCAGTACTTC.